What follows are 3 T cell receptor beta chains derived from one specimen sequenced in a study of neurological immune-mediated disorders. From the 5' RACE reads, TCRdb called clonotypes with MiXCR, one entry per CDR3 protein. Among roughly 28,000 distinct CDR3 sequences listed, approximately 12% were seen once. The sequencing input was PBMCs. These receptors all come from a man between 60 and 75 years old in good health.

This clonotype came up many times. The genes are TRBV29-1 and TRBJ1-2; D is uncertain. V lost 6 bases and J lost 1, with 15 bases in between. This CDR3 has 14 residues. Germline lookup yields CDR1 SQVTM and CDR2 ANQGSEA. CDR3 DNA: TGCAGCGTCCAAATCGGAGACGTTAACTATGGCTACACCTTC. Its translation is CSVQIGDVNYGYTF.

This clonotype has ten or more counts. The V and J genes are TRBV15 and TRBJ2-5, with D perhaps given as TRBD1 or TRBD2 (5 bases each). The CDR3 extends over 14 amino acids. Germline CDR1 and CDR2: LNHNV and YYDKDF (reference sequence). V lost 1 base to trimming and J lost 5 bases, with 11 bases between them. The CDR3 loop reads CATSRGREWETQYF. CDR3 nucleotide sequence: TGTGCCACCAGCAGAGGCAGGGAGTGGGAGACCCAGTACTTC.

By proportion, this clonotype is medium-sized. The CDR3 loop reads CASSSLYEQYF. CDR3 nucleotide sequence: TGTGCCAGCAGTTCCCTCTACGAGCAGTACTTC. The chain combines TRBV12-3 or TRBV12-4 with TRBJ2-7, with D unresolved. The V gene lost 4 bases and the J gene lost 3 bases, with 4 bases spanning the gap. The length of the CDR3 is 11 residues.